This entry features one T cell receptor beta chain sequence. CDR1 is SGHNT and CDR2 is YYREEE in the germline V gene (reference sequence). Trimming pared 6 bases from V and 0 bases from J, leaving 11 bases between. The CDR3 spans 14 residues. This record belongs to a study of blood T cell repertoires in COVID-19. Using immunoSEQ multiplex PCR, the repertoire was profiled, and TCRdb retains in-frame clones only, with some absent. Among roughly 440,000 clones listed, around 88% were seen once. The receptor's source is a woman in her fifties or sixties with COVID-19, enrolled during active disease. Sequencing input: peripheral blood. This rearrangement joins TRBV5-4 to TRBJ2-3; D remains unclear. The CDR3 nucleotides are TGTGCCAGCAAGGCGGATCTGAGCACAGATACGCAGTATTTT. Its protein is CASKADLSTDTQYF.